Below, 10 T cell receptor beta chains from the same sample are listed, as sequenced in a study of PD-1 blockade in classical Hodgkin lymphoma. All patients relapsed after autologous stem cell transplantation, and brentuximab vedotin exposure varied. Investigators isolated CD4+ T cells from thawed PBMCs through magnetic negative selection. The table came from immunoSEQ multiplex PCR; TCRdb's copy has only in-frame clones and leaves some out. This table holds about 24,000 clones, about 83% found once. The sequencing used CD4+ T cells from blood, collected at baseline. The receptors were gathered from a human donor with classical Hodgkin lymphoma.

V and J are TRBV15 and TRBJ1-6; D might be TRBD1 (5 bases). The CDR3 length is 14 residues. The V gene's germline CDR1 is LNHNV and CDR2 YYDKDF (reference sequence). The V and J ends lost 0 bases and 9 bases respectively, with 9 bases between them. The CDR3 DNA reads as TGTGCCACCAGCAGAGAAGGGGAGCTTTCACCCCTCCACTTT. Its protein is CATSREGELSPLHF.

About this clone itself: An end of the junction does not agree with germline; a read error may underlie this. CDR3 nucleotide sequence: TGCGCCAGCAGCCAAGACATTGGGACTAGACCCTACGGGCAGTACTTC. This gives the protein CASSQDIGTRPYGQYF. The chain employs TRBV4-3 and TRBJ2-7, with 8 nucleotides matching TRBD2. This CDR3 region has 16 residues. In germline, CDR1 is LGHNA, CDR2 YSLEER.

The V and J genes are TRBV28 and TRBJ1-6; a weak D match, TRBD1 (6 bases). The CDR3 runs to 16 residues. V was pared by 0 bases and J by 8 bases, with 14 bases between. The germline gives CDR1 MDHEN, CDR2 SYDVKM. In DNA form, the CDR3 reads TGTGCCAGCAGTTTATGGCGACAGGTGGGGGATTCACCCCTCCACTTT. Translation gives CASSLWRQVGDSPLHF.

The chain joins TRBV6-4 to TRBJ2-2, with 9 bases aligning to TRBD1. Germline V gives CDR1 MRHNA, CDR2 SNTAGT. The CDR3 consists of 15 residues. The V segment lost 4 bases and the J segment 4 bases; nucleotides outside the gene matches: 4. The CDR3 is CASSGTGVGTGELFF. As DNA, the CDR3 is TGTGCCAGCAGTGGGACAGGGGTGGGCACCGGGGAGCTGTTTTTT.

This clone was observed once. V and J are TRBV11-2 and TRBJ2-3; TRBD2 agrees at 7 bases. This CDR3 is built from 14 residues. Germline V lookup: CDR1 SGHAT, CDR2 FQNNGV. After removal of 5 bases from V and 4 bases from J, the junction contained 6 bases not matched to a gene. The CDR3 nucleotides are TGTGCCAGCAGCCGACGGGGGGTATCAGATACGCAGTATTTT. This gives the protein CASSRRGVSDTQYF.

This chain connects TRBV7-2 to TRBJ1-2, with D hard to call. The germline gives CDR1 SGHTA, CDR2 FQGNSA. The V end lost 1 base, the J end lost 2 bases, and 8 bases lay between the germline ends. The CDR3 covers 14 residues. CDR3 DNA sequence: TGTGCCAGCAGCTTAGAGCGGCAGAACTATGGCTACACCTTC. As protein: CASSLERQNYGYTF.

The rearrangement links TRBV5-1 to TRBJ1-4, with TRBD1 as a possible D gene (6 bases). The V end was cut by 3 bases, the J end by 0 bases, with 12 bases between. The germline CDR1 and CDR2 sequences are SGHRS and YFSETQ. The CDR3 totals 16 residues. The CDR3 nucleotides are TGCGCCAGCAGCTCGGGGAACAGGGCAACTAATGAAAAACTGTTTTTT. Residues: CASSSGNRATNEKLFF.

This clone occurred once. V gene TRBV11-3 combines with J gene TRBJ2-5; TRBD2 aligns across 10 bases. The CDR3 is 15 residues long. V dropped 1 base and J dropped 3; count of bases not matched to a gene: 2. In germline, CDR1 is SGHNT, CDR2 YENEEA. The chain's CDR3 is CASSLGLAGEETQYF. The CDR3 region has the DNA TGTGCCAGCAGCTTAGGACTAGCGGGCGAAGAGACCCAGTACTTC. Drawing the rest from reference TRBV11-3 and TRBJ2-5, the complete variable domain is EAGVVQSPRYKIIEKKQPVAFWCNPISGHNTLYWYLQNLGQGPELLIRYENEEAVDDSQLPKDRFSAERLKGVDSTLKIQPAELGDSAVYLCASSLGLAGEETQYFGPGTRLLVL.

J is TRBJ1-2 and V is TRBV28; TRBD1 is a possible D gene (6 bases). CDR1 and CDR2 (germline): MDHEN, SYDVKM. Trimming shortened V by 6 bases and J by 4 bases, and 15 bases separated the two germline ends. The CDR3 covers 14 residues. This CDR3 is CASRSGQTFYGYTF. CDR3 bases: TGTGCCAGCAGATCCGGACAGACCTTCTATGGCTACACCTTC.

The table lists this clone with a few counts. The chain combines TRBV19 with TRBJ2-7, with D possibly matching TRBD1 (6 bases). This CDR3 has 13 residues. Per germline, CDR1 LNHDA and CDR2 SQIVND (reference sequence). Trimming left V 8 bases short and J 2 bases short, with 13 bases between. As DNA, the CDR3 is TGTGCCAGTGGGCAGGGGCGGACCTACGAGCAGTACTTC. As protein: CASGQGRTYEQYF.